This entry features one T cell receptor beta chain sequence. These data come from a study of blood T cell repertoires in COVID-19. Study-level background: Sites in the United States, Italy and Spain provided acute and convalescent COVID-19 samples.

CDR1 is SGHAT and CDR2 is FQNNGV in the germline V gene. The CDR3 loop spans 16 amino acids. Unmatched junction bases numbered 8, after V lost 3 bases and J lost 4 bases. In the authors' workflow: Quantification of nucleated cells was approximated via reference gene primer amplification. Some clones are missing from TCRdb's copy, which holds only in-frame ones; the method was immunoSEQ multiplex PCR. V and J calls and clone size are those listed in that table; D and trimming were worked out from the DNA. The table shows roughly 500,000 clones, with 85% to 90% occurring only once. Seattle's enrolled individuals joined amid active infection and were then monitored longitudinally.

The clonotype was recovered from a man between 18 and 29 years old with COVID-19, enrolled during active disease. The source material was peripheral blood. J is TRBJ2-5 and V is TRBV11-2; 10 bases map to TRBD2. The chain's CDR3 is CASSLLSGGPPETQYF. CDR3 nucleotide sequence: TGTGCCAGCAGCTTGCTTAGCGGGGGGCCGCCAGAGACCCAGTACTTC. The full variable domain, in which reference TRBV11-2 and TRBJ2-5 provide the parts outside the CDR3, is EAGVAQSPRYKIIEKRQSVAFWCNPISGHATLYWYQQILGQGPKLLIQFQNNGVVDDSQLPKDRFSAERLKGVDSTLKIQPAKLEDSAVYLCASSLLSGGPPETQYFGPGTRLLVL.